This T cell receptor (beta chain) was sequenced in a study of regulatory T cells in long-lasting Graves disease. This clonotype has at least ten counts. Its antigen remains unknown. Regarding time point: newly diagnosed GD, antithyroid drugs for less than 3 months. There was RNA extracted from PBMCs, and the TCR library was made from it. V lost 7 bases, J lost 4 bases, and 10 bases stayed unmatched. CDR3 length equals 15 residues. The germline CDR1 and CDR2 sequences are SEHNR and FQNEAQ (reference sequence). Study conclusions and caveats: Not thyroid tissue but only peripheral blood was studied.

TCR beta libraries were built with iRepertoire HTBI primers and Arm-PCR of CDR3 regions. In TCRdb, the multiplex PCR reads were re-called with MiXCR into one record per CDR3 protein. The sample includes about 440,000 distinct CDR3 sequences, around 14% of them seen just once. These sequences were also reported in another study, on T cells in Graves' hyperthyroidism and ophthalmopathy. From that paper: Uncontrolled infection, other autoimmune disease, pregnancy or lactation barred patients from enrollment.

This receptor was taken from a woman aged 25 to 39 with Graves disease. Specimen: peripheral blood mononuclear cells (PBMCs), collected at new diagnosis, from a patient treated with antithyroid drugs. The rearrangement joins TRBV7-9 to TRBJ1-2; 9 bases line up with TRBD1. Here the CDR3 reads CASTSTGGIIYGYTF. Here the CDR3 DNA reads TGTGCCAGCACAAGTACAGGGGGCATCATCTATGGCTACACCTTC.